This T cell receptor beta chain is drawn from a study of spatial heterogeneity in lung cancer. Notes on the study in general: Counts of expanded alpha and beta TCRs within tumors tracked the tumor nonsynonymous mutation count.

TCRdb redid the calling of the 5' RACE reads with MiXCR, one entry per CDR3 protein. Of about 27,000 distinct CDR3 sequences in the sample, around 7.5% were seen once. A remark on this clonotype: Its specificity is not known.

Time point reported: sample taken at primary tumor resection. Whole RNA came from tumor, nontumor lung or frozen PBMC and was sequenced without being sorted. The material was lung tumor tissue, obtained at surgery. This clonotype was sampled from a male donor with early-stage non-small cell lung cancer.

DNA for the CDR3: TGTGCCAGCAGCCAACGGGACAGCCCTTCCACAGATACGCAGTATTTT. Translating it yields CASSQRDSPSTDTQYF. The rearrangement joins TRBV14 to TRBJ2-3; TRBD1 matches at 7 bases. Trimming at V came to 2 bases and at J to 2 bases, leaving 7 bases not matched to a gene. Germline CDR1 SGHDN, CDR2 FVKESK. This CDR3 has 16 residues. The full variable domain, in which reference TRBV14 and TRBJ2-3 provide the parts outside the CDR3, is EAGVTQFPSHSVIEKGQTVTLRCDPISGHDNLYWYRRVMGKEIKFLLHFVKESKQDESGMPNNRFLAERTGGTYSTLKVQPAELEDSGVYFCASSQRDSPSTDTQYFGPGTRLTVL.